Shown below are 21 T cell receptor beta chains from a single sample sequenced in a study of cytomegalovirus exposure and HLA in healthy donors. PCR employed 60 Vbeta and 13 Jbeta primers. The protocol was immunoSEQ multiplex PCR, while the TCRdb copy is restricted to in-frame clones and leaves out a portion. This sample has roughly 170,000 clones, with 75% to 85% found just once. The sample taken for sequencing was PBMCs. Source of these receptors: a boy younger than 18 in good health and CMV-seronegative.

This chain links TRBV5-4 with TRBJ2-5, with TRBD2 matching 11 bases. V trimming: 1 base; J trimming: 11 bases; junction bases outside the gene matches: 7. This CDR3 has 14 amino acids. From germline, CDR1 is SGHNT and CDR2 YYREEE (reference sequence). The CDR3 loop reads CASSLSLAGGEQYF. The CDR3 bases are TGTGCCAGCAGCTTGTCGCTAGCGGGAGGTGAGCAGTACTTC.

The chain is built from TRBV5-6 and TRBJ1-1; D is unclear. V lost 2 bases to trimming and J lost 1 base, with 12 bases between them. Germline V gene data show CDR1 as SGHDT and CDR2 as YYEEEE. CDR3 length equals 15 residues. The CDR3 coding sequence is TGTGCCAGCAGCTTCGGTGACCGGAGGAACACTGAAGCTTTCTTT. Amino acid sequence: CASSFGDRRNTEAFF.

The chain recombines TRBV19 with TRBJ1-3; tentative D call: TRBD1 (6 bases). Germline CDR1 LNHDA, CDR2 SQIVND (reference sequence). The CDR3 totals 14 residues. The V and J ends lost 5 bases and 0 bases respectively, with 8 bases between them. The CDR3 protein is CASSGQFSGNTIYF. The CDR3 nucleotides are TGTGCCAGTAGTGGACAGTTCTCTGGAAACACCATATATTTT. The complete variable domain, with remaining parts taken from reference TRBV19 and TRBJ1-3, reads DGGITQSPKYLFRKEGQNVTLSCEQNLNHDAMYWYRQDPGQGLRLIYYSQIVNDFQKGDIAEGYSVSREKKESFPLTVTSAQKNPTAFYLCASSGQFSGNTIYFGEGSWLTVV.

The chain couples TRBV11-2 to TRBJ1-6, with 7 bases matching TRBD1. The V gene's germline CDR1 is SGHAT and CDR2 FQNNGV. The CDR3 is 18 residues long. J lost 10 bases, V lost 3 bases, and 18 bases had no gene match. Here the CDR3 reads CASSFFEILQGRRSPLHF. The CDR3 DNA is TGTGCCAGCAGCTTCTTTGAAATACTACAGGGGAGGCGATCACCCCTCCACTTT.

The J gene is TRBJ2-3, the V gene TRBV18, with 12 bases aligning to TRBD2. Germline V gives CDR1 KGHSH, CDR2 LQKENI. V was pared by 4 bases and J by 3 bases, with 8 bases of the junction left unmatched. The CDR3 is made up of 17 amino acids. In DNA form, the CDR3 reads TGTGCCAGCTCACTAACGACTAGCGGGAGTGGGACAGATACGCAGTATTTT. It encodes CASSLTTSGSGTDTQYF. Combining the CDR3 with reference TRBV18 and TRBJ2-3 gives the whole variable domain NAGVMQNPRHLVRRRGQEARLRCSPMKGHSHVYWYRQLPEEGLKFMVYLQKENIIDESGMPKERFSAEFPKEGPSILRIQQVVRGDSAAYFCASSLTTSGSGTDTQYFGPGTRLTVL.

The chain recombines TRBV27 with TRBJ1-1, with TRBD1 identical over 8 bases. This CDR3 has 15 amino acids. CDR1 is MNHEY, CDR2 SMNVEV, per germline (reference sequence). V dropped 6 bases and J dropped 7; count of bases not matched to a gene: 13. This CDR3 is CASSPRQGTMGEAFF. The CDR3 DNA follows: TGTGCCAGCAGCCCCCGACAGGGGACTATGGGTGAAGCTTTCTTT.

The genes are TRBV7-8 and TRBJ1-3; 10 nucleotides agree with TRBD1. There are 17 residues in the CDR3. Germline trimming cut 5 bases from V and 2 bases from J; bases unmatched to any gene: 9. Germline-derived CDR1 and CDR2 are SGHVS and FQNEAQ. CDR3: CASSLIRDRGPGNTIYF. CDR3 sequence (DNA): TGTGCCAGCAGCCTGATCCGGGACAGGGGACCTGGAAACACCATATATTTT. Looking up the rest from reference TRBV7-8 and TRBJ1-3 gives the full variable domain: GAGVSQSPRYKVAKRGQDVALRCDPISGHVSLFWYQQALGQGPEFLTYFQNEAQLDKSGLPSDRFFAERPEGSVSTLKIQRTQQEDSAVYLCASSLIRDRGPGNTIYFGEGSWLTVV.

The V gene is TRBV4-3, the J gene TRBJ2-7; 12 bases agree with TRBD1. With V trimmed by 4 bases and J by 5 bases, 6 bases remained unmatched. This CDR3 comprises 15 residues. CDR1 and CDR2 from the germline V gene are LGHNA and YSLEER. The CDR3 loop is CASSPGQGAPHEQYF. CDR3 bases: TGCGCCAGCAGCCCGGGACAGGGGGCTCCCCACGAGCAGTACTTC.

The chain couples TRBV5-4 to TRBJ2-5; 9 bases match TRBD2. After removal of 0 bases from V and 5 bases from J, the junction contained 11 bases not matched to a gene. The CDR3 extends over 17 amino acids. Germline V gives CDR1 SGHNT, CDR2 YYREEE (reference sequence). In DNA form, the CDR3 reads TGTGCCAGCAGCTTGGGTCTAGCGGGGCGATTGGCGGAGACCCAGTACTTC. It codes for CASSLGLAGRLAETQYF.

This rearrangement joins TRBV10-2 to TRBJ1-1, with D tentatively TRBD1 (5 bases). Germline V gives CDR1 WSHSY, CDR2 SAAADI. Trimming took off 10 bases at V and 0 bases at J, with 12 bases between the two ends. CDR3 length: 13 residues. The CDR3 loop is CAKSQGMNTEAFF. The CDR3 DNA sequence: TGCGCCAAATCCCAGGGAATGAACACTGAAGCTTTCTTT.

J is TRBJ1-1 and V is TRBV11-2, with D hard to call. Germline assignment: CDR1 SGHAT and CDR2 FQNNGV. Trimming left V 5 bases short and J 0 bases short, with 7 bases between. The CDR3 has 13 amino acids. The DNA of the CDR3 is TGTGCCAGCAGCCCTAGATTGAACACTGAAGCTTTCTTT. Amino acid sequence: CASSPRLNTEAFF.

V is TRBV18 and J is TRBJ2-3; 14 positions agree with TRBD2. The CDR3 is 16 residues long. V lost 5 bases, J lost 3 bases, and 4 bases stayed unmatched. The V gene's germline CDR1 is KGHSH and CDR2 LQKENI. The CDR3 loop is CASSAGTSGRTDTQYF. CDR3 sequence (DNA): TGTGCCAGCTCAGCAGGGACTAGCGGGAGAACAGATACGCAGTATTTT.

The chain recombines TRBV11-2 with TRBJ1-1; 11 nucleotides align to TRBD1. With V trimmed by 4 bases and J by 4 bases, 8 bases remained unmatched. The CDR3 loop spans 16 amino acids. Per germline, CDR1 SGHAT and CDR2 FQNNGV. CDR3 coding DNA: TGTGCCAGCAGCTCGGACAGGGGGCCTTTCTTCACTGAAGCTTTCTTT. This translates into CASSSDRGPFFTEAFF. The full variable domain, its missing parts supplied by reference TRBV11-2 and TRBJ1-1, is EAGVAQSPRYKIIEKRQSVAFWCNPISGHATLYWYQQILGQGPKLLIQFQNNGVVDDSQLPKDRFSAERLKGVDSTLKIQPAKLEDSAVYLCASSSDRGPFFTEAFFGQGTRLTVV.

The chain uses TRBV13 and TRBJ2-7; TRBD2 aligns across 7 bases. Looked up from germline, CDR1 is PRHDT and CDR2 is FYEKMQ (reference sequence). J lost 3 bases, V lost 1 base, and 3 bases had no gene match. This CDR3 is 14 amino acids long. CDR3: CASSLASGIYEQYF. CDR3 nucleotide sequence: TGTGCCAGCAGCTTAGCCAGCGGGATCTACGAGCAGTACTTC. Filled out from reference TRBV13 and TRBJ2-7, the complete variable domain reads AAGVIQSPRHLIKEKRETATLKCYPIPRHDTVYWYQQGPGQDPQFLISFYEKMQSDKGSIPDRFSAQQFSDYHSELNMSSLELGDSALYFCASSLASGIYEQYFGPGTRLTVT.

This clone was counted a single time. This chain connects TRBV30 to TRBJ2-3, with TRBD2 matching 9 bases. Germline CDR1 GTSNPN, CDR2 SVGIG (reference sequence). The CDR3 spans 14 residues. The junction had 7 bases not matched to a gene; V was cut back by 7 bases and J by 2 bases. DNA of the CDR3: TGTGCCTTAGAGCGGGGGGACATCACAGATACGCAGTATTTT. Translating gives CALERGDITDTQYF.

The chain links TRBV7-9 to TRBJ1-2, with 9 bases lining up with TRBD1. Germline V gene sequence: CDR1 SEHNR, CDR2 FQNEAQ (reference sequence). Trimming took 10 bases from V and 5 from J; bases not matched to a gene: 11. The CDR3 sequence is 14 residues long. The CDR3 nucleotides read TGTGCCATCGAAGGACAGGGGAGGAATTATGGCTACACCTTC. Protein product: CAIEGQGRNYGYTF. The full variable domain, rest sourced from reference TRBV7-9 and TRBJ1-2, is DTGVSQNPRHKITKRGQNVTFRCDPISEHNRLYWYRQTLGQGPEFLTYFQNEAQLEKSRLLSDRFSAERPKGSFSTLEIQRTEQGDSAMYLCAIEGQGRNYGYTFGSGTRLTVV.

This clone came up a few times. This rearrangement joins TRBV19 to TRBJ2-5; possible D gene TRBD2, 6 bases. V was cut by 6 bases and J by 1 base, with 9 bases left in between. This CDR3 region has 13 residues. Germline CDR1 LNHDA, CDR2 SQIVND (reference sequence). The CDR3 DNA follows: TGTGCCAGTAGACGTAGCGGCCAAGAGACCCAGTACTTC. Amino acids: CASRRSGQETQYF.

V and J are TRBV9 and TRBJ1-2, with TRBD1 identical over 12 bases. The V segment lost 4 bases and the J segment 6 bases; nucleotides outside the gene matches: 10. CDR1 and CDR2 (germline): SGDLS, YYNGEE. This CDR3 region has 16 residues. CDR3 region: CASSLIQGTGGNGYTF. For the CDR3, the DNA is TGTGCCAGCAGCCTAATTCAGGGGACAGGGGGCAATGGCTACACCTTC.

This rearrangement joins TRBV5-8 to TRBJ2-1; TRBD2 aligns across 12 bases. V trimming: 5 bases; J trimming: 5 bases; junction bases outside the gene matches: 5. The CDR3 totals 15 residues. Germline assignment: CDR1 SGHTS and CDR2 YDEGEE. The CDR3 DNA reads as TGTGCCAGCAGACGACTAGCGGGGGACAACAATGAGCAGTTCTTC. Translated, it gives CASRRLAGDNNEQFF.

The CDR3 DNA reads as TGTGCCAGCAGCTGGGGACAGATCGGGGAGCTGTTTTTT. This sequence encodes CASSWGQIGELFF. The V call is TRBV5-4, the J call TRBJ2-2; 7 positions match TRBD1. V lost 3 bases to trimming and J lost 7 bases; unmatched junction nucleotides: 3. There are 13 residues in the CDR3. Germline V gene data show CDR1 as SGHNT and CDR2 as YYREEE (reference sequence).

The rearrangement uses TRBV25-1 and TRBJ2-1; TRBD2 matches at 11 bases. Germline V gene sequence: CDR1 MGHDK, CDR2 SYGVNS. The V segment lost 1 base and the J segment 6 bases; nucleotides outside the gene matches: 2. This CDR3 contains 15 residues. CDR3 nucleotides: TGTGCCAGCAGTGAATTCGGGACTAGCGGCAATGAGCAGTTCTTC. This sequence encodes CASSEFGTSGNEQFF.